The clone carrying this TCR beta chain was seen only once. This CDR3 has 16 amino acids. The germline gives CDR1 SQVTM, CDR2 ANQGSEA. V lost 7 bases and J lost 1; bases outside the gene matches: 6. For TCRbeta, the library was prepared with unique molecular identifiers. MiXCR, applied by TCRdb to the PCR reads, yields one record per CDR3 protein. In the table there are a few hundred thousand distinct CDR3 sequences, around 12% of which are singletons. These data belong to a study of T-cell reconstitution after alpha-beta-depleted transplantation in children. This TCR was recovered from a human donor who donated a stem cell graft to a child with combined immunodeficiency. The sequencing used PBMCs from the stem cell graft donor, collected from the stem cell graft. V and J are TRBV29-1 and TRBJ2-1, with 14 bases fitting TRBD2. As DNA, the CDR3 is TGCAGCGGGAGACTAGCGGGAGGGCCATCCTACAATGAGCAGTTCTTC. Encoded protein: CSGRLAGGPSYNEQFF.